This TCR beta chain was sequenced during a study of beta chain features in type 1 diabetes. Expressed TCRB transcripts were sequenced because the isolated RNA had all been reverse transcribed beforehand. Data came from immunoSEQ multiplex PCR; TCRdb stores just in-frame clones and leaves some out. The sample lists roughly 310,000 clones, 11% seen once, with over 0.015% in the top ten. The CDR3 has 13 residues. Trimming shortened V by 6 bases and J by 5 bases, and 13 bases separated the two germline ends. Germline V lookup: CDR1 SNHLY, CDR2 FYNNEI. The clonotype comes from a woman under 40 in good health. V is TRBV2 and J is TRBJ2-5; TRBD1 might be the D (6 bases). Specimen: naive CD4+ T cells from blood. The CDR3 bases are TGTGCCAGCAGGGAGACAGGTCTGGAGACCCAGTACTTC. Its translation: CASRETGLETQYF.